This T cell receptor beta chain emerged from a study of early T cells in non-severe SARS-CoV-2 infection. Study-wide context: From unsorted whole blood, bulk RNA was sequenced, and the chains remained unpaired. General study points: Lookups in VDJdb leaned toward anti-spike CD8 responses and missed private and CD4 specificities.

Regarding this clonotype: Antigen specificity is unknown.

Individual cDNA molecules each received unique molecular identifiers attached to them. TCRdb reprocessed the 5' RACE reads with MiXCR, giving one entry per CDR3 protein. The table shows approximately 50,000 distinct CDR3 sequences, with approximately 12% occurring only once. V shed 5 bases and J shed 6 bases, with 9 bases lying between them. The CDR3 runs to 12 residues. Sequenced sample: whole blood. The chain is built from TRBV12-3 or TRBV12-4 and TRBJ2-3; D uncertain. This TCR came from an adult who was a healthcare worker with PCR-confirmed SARS-CoV-2 infection or an uninfected control (not recorded which). CDR3 loop: CASSRHSDTQYF. CDR3 bases: TGTGCCAGCAGTCGGCACTCCGATACGCAGTATTTT.